This T cell receptor (beta chain) was captured in a study of identifying expanded T cells in peripheral blood. Study outcomes and limitations: Over approximately two and four weeks, about 15 and 18 clones changed, versus approximately 1.2 between replicates.

Comments on this clone: Its antigen is unknown.

Trimming removed 4 bases from V and 4 bases from J; junction bases left unmatched: 11. Germline V gene lookup returns CDR1 SGDLS and CDR2 YYNGEE. The CDR3 runs to 16 residues. Repertoires were generated with immunoSEQ multiplex PCR, while TCRdb's copy carries only in-frame clones and drops some. Of 100,000 to 150,000 clones listed, roughly 90% are singletons. This receptor was obtained from a person aged 18 to 75 in good health. This rearrangement joins TRBV9 to TRBJ1-3; 7 bases agree with TRBD1. The sample taken for sequencing was blood. The CDR3 bases are TGTGCCAGCAGCTCCCCTCCCGGGACAGAAGGAAACACCATATATTTT. This gives the protein CASSSPPGTEGNTIYF.